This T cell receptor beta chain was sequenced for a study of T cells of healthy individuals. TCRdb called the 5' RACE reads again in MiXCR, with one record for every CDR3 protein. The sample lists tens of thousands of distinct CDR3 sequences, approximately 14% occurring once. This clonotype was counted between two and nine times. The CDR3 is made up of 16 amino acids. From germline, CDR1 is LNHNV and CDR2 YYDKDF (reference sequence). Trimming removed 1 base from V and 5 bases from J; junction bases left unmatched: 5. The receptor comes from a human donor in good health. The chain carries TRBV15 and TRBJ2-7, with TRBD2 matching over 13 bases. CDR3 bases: TGTGCCACCAGCAGAGTCGGACTAGCGGGGGCCAACGAGCAGTACTTC. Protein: CATSRVGLAGANEQYF.